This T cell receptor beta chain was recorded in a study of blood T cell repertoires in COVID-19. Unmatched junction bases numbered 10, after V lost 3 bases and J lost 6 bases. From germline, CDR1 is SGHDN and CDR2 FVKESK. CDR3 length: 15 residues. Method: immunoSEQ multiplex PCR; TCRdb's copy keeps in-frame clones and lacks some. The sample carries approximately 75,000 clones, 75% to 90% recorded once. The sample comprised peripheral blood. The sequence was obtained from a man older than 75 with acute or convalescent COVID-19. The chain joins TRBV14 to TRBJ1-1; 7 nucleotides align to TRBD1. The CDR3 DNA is TGTGCCAGCAGCCACTTGGACAGGAATCAGCCTGAAGCTTTCTTT. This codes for CASSHLDRNQPEAFF. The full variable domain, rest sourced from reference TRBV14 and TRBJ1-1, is EAGVTQFPSHSVIEKGQTVTLRCDPISGHDNLYWYRRVMGKEIKFLLHFVKESKQDESGMPNNRFLAERTGGTYSTLKVQPAELEDSGVYFCASSHLDRNQPEAFFGQGTRLTVV.